The text below deals with one T cell receptor (beta chain). The record originates from a study of T cells in Graves' hyperthyroidism and ophthalmopathy. Template material for amplifying TCR beta CDR3 regions consisted of RNA transcripts. The HTBI set primed first-round TCR CDR3 RT-PCR. TCRdb reprocessed the multiplex PCR reads with MiXCR, giving one entry per CDR3 protein. This sample has about 300,000 distinct CDR3 sequences, with over 15% found just once. Clinicians diagnosed patients from clinical symptoms, serum thyroxine and TRAb, thyroid ultrasound and orbital computed tomography. Material: blood. The receptor was derived from a man aged 25 to 40 with Graves' hyperthyroidism.

DNA of the CDR3: TGCGCCAGCAGCCGGGGGACAGACCCCACTAACACTGAAGCTTTCTTT. This translates into CASSRGTDPTNTEAFF. J is TRBJ1-1 and V is TRBV5-1; 7 bases align to TRBD1. The germline V gene has CDR1 SGHRS and CDR2 YFSETQ. This CDR3 has 16 amino acids. V shed 4 bases, J shed 2 bases, and the junction held 11 bases outside the gene matches.